This TCR beta chain comes out of a study of T cells in Graves' hyperthyroidism and ophthalmopathy. Amplification targeted TCR beta CDR3 regions from RNA transcripts. Researchers ran a first-round RT-PCR on the TCR CDR3 using the HTBI primer set. Using its own MiXCR run on the multiplex PCR reads, TCRdb lists one record per CDR3 protein. Counted here are about 740,000 distinct CDR3 sequences, roughly 15% occurring once; the ten biggest clones make up approximately 10%. Graves' hyperthyroidism qualified as stable when ophthalmopathy did not progress within 18 months. Every diagnosis used clinical symptoms, serum thyroxine and TRAb, thyroid ultrasound and orbital computed tomography. CDR3 length equals 13 residues. Germline V gene data show CDR1 as LGHDT and CDR2 as YNNKEL (reference sequence). V lost 2 bases and J lost 7, with 12 bases in between. Whole-study results and caveats: Ophthalmopathy and stable hyperthyroidism were separated by a 13 V-J model.

This clonotype was counted at least ten times. The antigen is not known. This clonotype was obtained from a woman aged 18-35 years with Graves' hyperthyroidism. Source material: blood. The genes are TRBV3-1 and TRBJ2-7; D may be TRBD2 (5 bases). CDR3 nucleotide sequence: TGTGCCAGCAGCCAATACAGCGGAGGAGAGCAGTACTTC. Its translation: CASSQYSGGEQYF.